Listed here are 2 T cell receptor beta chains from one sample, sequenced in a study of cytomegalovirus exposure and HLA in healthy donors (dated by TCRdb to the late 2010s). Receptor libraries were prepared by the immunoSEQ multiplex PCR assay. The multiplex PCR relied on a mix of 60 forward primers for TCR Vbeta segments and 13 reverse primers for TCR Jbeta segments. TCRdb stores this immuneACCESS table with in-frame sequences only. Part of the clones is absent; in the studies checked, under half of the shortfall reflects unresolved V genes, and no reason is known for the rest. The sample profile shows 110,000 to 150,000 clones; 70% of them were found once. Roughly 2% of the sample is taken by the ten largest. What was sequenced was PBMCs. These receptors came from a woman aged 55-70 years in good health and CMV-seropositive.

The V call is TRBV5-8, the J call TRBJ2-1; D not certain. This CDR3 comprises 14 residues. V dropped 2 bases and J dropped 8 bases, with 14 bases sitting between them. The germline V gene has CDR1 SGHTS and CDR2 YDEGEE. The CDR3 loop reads CASSFGQVADEQFF. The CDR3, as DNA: TGTGCCAGCAGCTTCGGCCAGGTCGCCGATGAGCAGTTCTTC.

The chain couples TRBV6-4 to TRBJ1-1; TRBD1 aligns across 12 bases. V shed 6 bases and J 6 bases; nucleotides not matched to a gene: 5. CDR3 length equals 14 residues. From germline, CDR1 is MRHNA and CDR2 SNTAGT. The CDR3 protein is CASRGQGAGAEAFF. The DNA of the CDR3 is TGTGCCAGCAGGGGACAGGGGGCGGGGGCTGAAGCTTTCTTT.